This TCR beta chain was recorded in a study of shared clonotypes between healthy human individuals. Overall study results and limits: Sorted-subset sequencing was shown by rarefaction to be incomplete despite large depth. Represented genetic and exposure-history diversity was restricted by having few donors.

Naivety among CD8 cells was defined by CD45RO negativity and positive CCR7 selection, thereby excluding terminally differentiated effector memory CD45RA+ cells. Points on this clone: No antigen is known for it.

TCRdb keeps only in-frame clones here, not all; method: immunoSEQ multiplex PCR. The data contain millions of clones, approximately 94% of them seen just once; the ten biggest clones take up roughly 1.8%. This CDR3 region has 18 residues. V shed 5 bases and J shed 1 base, with 23 bases lying between them. CDR1 is SGDLS and CDR2 is YYNGEE in the germline V gene. The sequence was obtained from a man between 18 and 35 years old in good health. Some clones in this sample may be carry-over from other donors' samples. Sequenced material: naive CD8+ T cells from PBMCs. This chain connects TRBV9 to TRBJ2-3; weak D call: TRBD1 (5 bases). The CDR3 loop is CASSSDTSGLWGTDTQYF. CDR3 in DNA: TGTGCCAGCAGTTCCGACACCTCAGGGTTGTGGGGCACAGATACGCAGTATTTT.